This T cell receptor beta chain was sequenced for a study of blood T cell dynamics during melanoma immunotherapy. The CDR3 runs to 13 residues. Germline V CDR1 and CDR2: SGHTA, FQGNSA. The V and J ends lost 5 bases and 4 bases respectively, with 11 bases between them. Noted time point: pre-treatment baseline. Disease control meant complete response, partial response or stable disease at 12 weeks. The protocol was immunoSEQ multiplex PCR, while the TCRdb copy is restricted to in-frame clones and leaves out a portion. The sample shows tens of thousands of clones, roughly nine tenths of them seen only once.

The receptor's source is a human donor with melanoma. The chain couples TRBV7-2 to TRBJ1-2; a weak D match, TRBD1 (6 bases). The sequencing here drew on blood, taken from a patient treated with checkpoint blockade. CDR3 DNA sequence: TGTGCCAGCAGCCTTGGACAGCTCTATGGCTACACCTTC. It codes for CASSLGQLYGYTF.